The clone carrying this T cell receptor beta chain was picked up one time. What it recognizes is unknown. Sequencing used immunoSEQ multiplex PCR; TCRdb keeps in-frame clones, though not all of them. The sample lists tens of thousands of clones, 80% to 95% occurring once. The data originate from a study of OX40 agonist ivuxolimab in advanced cancers. The study's findings and limits: Certain nonresponding patients likewise had low normalized T-cell clonal expansion.

This CDR3 is 14 amino acids long. V dropped 6 bases and J dropped 2 bases, with 14 bases sitting between them. Germline CDR1 SGHVS, CDR2 FQNEAQ. Source: CD4+ or CD8+ T cells sorted from blood, taken in a trial of the OX40 agonist ivuxolimab. The receptor comes from an adult with an advanced solid tumor such as melanoma, head and neck, liver or kidney cancer. The V gene is TRBV7-8, the J gene TRBJ2-7; the D gene is possibly TRBD1 (5 bases). In DNA form, the CDR3 reads TGTGCCAGCAGTGGCCGGACACCTACCTACGAGCAGTACTTC. This codes for CASSGRTPTYEQYF.